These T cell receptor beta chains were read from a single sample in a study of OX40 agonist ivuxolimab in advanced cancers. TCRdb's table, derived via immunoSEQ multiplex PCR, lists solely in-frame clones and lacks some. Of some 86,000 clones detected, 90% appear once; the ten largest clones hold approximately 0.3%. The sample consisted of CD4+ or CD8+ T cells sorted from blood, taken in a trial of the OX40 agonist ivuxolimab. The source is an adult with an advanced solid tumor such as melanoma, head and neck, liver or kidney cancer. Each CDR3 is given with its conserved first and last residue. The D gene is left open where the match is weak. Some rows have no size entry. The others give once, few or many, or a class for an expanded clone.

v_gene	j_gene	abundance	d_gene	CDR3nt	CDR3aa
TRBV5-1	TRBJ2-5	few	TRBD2	TGCGCCAGCAGCTTACAGCGGGGGGACCAAGAGACCCAGTACTTC	CASSLQRGDQETQYF
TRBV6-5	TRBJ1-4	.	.	TGTGCCAGCAGTTTGCAGGGCCTTAATGAAAAACTGTTTTTT	CASSLQGLNEKLFF
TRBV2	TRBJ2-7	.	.	TGTGCCACCTCTAGCCAGGACGGACCCTACGAGCAGTACTTC	CATSSQDGPYEQYF
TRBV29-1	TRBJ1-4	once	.	TGCAGCGGCTCGGATAATGAAAAACTGTTTTTT	CSGSDNEKLFF
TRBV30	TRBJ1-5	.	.	TGTGCCTGGACTTCCGGCACGGCTCAGCCCCAGCATTTT	CAWTSGTAQPQHF
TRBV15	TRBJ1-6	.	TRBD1	TGTGCCACCAGCAGAGATGCGGGGGACAGTGGTTCACCCCTCCACTTT	CATSRDAGDSGSPLHF
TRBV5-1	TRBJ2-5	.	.	TGCGCCAGCAGCTTGGGGGGACCCCAAGAGACCCAGTACTTC	CASSLGGPQETQYF
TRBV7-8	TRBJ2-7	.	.	TGTGCCAGCAGCTCCACCGGGACCGACCCCTACGAGCAGTACTTC	CASSSTGTDPYEQYF
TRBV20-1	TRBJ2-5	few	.	TGCAGTGCTGGGCTAGAGACCCAGTACTTC	CSAGLETQYF
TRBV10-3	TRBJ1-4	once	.	TGTGCCATCAGTGAGAGGGAAAGGGAAAAACTGTTTTTT	CAISEREREKLFF
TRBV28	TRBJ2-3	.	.	TGTGCCAGCAGACTCTCCAGCGCGATGAGCACAGATACGCAGTATTTT	CASRLSSAMSTDTQYF
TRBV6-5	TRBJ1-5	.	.	TGTGCCAGCAGTTGGTCCGAAAACCAGCCCCAGCATTTT	CASSWSENQPQHF
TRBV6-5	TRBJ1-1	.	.	TGTGCCAGCAGTTACTCCGAGACGGGGAACACTGAAGCTTTCTTT	CASSYSETGNTEAFF
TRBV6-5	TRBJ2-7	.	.	TGTGCCAGCAGTTCCGGGGCAGATACTACCCACTACGAGCAGTACTTC	CASSSGADTTHYEQYF
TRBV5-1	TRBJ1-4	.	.	TGCGCCAGCAGCCCGCGTGGGACGGCCGGGAATGAAAAACTGTTTTTT	CASSPRGTAGNEKLFF
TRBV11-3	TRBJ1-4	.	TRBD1	TGTGCCAGCAGCCTCGGGACAGGGGCTAATGAAAAACTGTTTTTT	CASSLGTGANEKLFF
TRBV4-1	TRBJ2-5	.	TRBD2	TGCGCCAGCAGCCAAGATGGCGGGGGACTGTACCAAGAGACCCAGTACTTC	CASSQDGGGLYQETQYF
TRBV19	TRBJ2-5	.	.	TGTGCCAGTGGTTGGCCGGAGACCCAGTACTTC	CASGWPETQYF
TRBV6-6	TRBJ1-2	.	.	TGTGCCAGCAGTTACTACGGGGGCACCTATGGCTACACCTTC	CASSYYGGTYGYTF
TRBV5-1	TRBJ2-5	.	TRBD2	TGCGCCAGCAAGTCAGCGGGGGGTAGCCAAGAGACCCAGTACTTC	CASKSAGGSQETQYF
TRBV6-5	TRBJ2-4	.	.	TGTGCCAGCAGAGGAGTCGGGGAGGCCAAAAACATTCAGTACTTC	CASRGVGEAKNIQYF
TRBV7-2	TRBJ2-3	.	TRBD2	TGTGCCAGCAGCTTACTAGCGGGGGTGATAGATACGCAGTATTTT	CASSLLAGVIDTQYF
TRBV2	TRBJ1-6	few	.	TGTGCCAGCAGTGAAGCGCAGGATTCACCCCTCCACTTT	CASSEAQDSPLHF
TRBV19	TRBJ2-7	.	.	TGTGCCAGTATTGACGAGACCTACGAGCAGTACTTC	CASIDETYEQYF
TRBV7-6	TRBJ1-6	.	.	TGTGCCAGCAGCTTAGCGCTTAGAAATTCACCCCTCCACTTT	CASSLALRNSPLHF
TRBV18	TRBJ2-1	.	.	TGTGCCAGCTCAGCAAACCTGAACAGGGTCGATGAGCAGTTCTTC	CASSANLNRVDEQFF
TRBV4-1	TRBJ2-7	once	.	TGCGCCAGCAGCCACCCCACTAGACTCTACGAGCAGTACTTC	CASSHPTRLYEQYF
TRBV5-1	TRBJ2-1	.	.	TGCGCCAGCAGCATAGGACACAGGGACCCCAAAGTCAATGAGCAGTTCTTC	CASSIGHRDPKVNEQFF
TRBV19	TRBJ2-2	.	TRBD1	TGTGCCAGTAGAGTATTTGGGACAGGGTGGGACACCGGGGAGCTGTTTTTT	CASRVFGTGWDTGELFF
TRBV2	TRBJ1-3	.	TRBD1	TGTGCCAGCACAGACAGGGTGGCGGGAAACACCATATATTTT	CASTDRVAGNTIYF
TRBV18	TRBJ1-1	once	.	TGTGCCAGCTCAAGCACCGGGACGGCTAACACTGAAGCTTTCTTT	CASSSTGTANTEAFF
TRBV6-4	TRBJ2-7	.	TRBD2	TGTGCCAGCAGCACCGGAGCGGGGGGAGCCTACGAGCAGTACTTC	CASSTGAGGAYEQYF
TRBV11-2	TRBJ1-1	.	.	TGTGCCAGCAGCCCCAGACGACAGGACACTGAAGCTTTCTTT	CASSPRRQDTEAFF
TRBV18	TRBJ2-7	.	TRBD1	TGTGCCAGCTCACCTTCGCAGGGGGCGTTTTCTACATCCTACGAGCAGTACTTC	CASSPSQGAFSTSYEQYF
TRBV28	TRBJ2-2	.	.	TGTGCCAGCAGTTGGGGGTTAAAGCGAGGGAAAGGCGCGAACACCGGGGAGCTGTTTTTT	CASSWGLKRGKGANTGELFF
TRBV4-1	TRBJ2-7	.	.	TGCGCCAGCAGCCAAGATTTTAGGACCGACTACGAGCAGTACTTC	CASSQDFRTDYEQYF
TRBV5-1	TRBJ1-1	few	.	TGCGCCAGCAGCTTGGGATTACAGAGAGGCTTCGGGATGAACACTGAAGCTTTCTTT	CASSLGLQRGFGMNTEAFF
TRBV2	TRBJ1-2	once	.	TGTGCCAGCAGTTCCTTTGGGGGGACCTTCTATGGCTACACCTTC	CASSSFGGTFYGYTF
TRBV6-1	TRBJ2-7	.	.	TGTGCCAGCAGTGAAGCGGCCGGAATCTACGAGCAGTACTTC	CASSEAAGIYEQYF
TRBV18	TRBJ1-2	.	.	TGTGCCAGCTCACCACCGACCACCGACAGGTGGGATGGCTACACCTTC	CASSPPTTDRWDGYTF
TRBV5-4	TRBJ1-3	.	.	TGTGCCAGCAGCTTGGGAAGCTCTGGAAACACCATATATTTT	CASSLGSSGNTIYF
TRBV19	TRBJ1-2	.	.	TGTGCCAGTAGTATATCCCCACAAGATCGGTATCGGGGCTACACCTTC	CASSISPQDRYRGYTF
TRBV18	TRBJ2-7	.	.	TGTGCCAGCTCACCAGAGATAAGCTCAGTTGGAGGTTCGCTTGTCTACGAGCAGTACTTC	CASSPEISSVGGSLVYEQYF
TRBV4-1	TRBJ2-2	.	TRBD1	TGCGCCAGCAGCCAAGCCAGGGGGCGCACCGGGGAGCTGTTTTTT	CASSQARGRTGELFF
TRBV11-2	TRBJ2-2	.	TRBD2	TGTGCCAGCAGCTTTCTAGCGGGGGGTCCCGGGGAGCTGTTTTTT	CASSFLAGGPGELFF
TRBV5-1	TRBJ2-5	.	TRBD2	TGCGCCAGCAGCTTGGATGGGGCTAGCGGCGTGAGGGGAGAGACCCAGTACTTC	CASSLDGASGVRGETQYF
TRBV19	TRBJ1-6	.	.	TGTGCCAGTAGTCCCCGACAGATGGGCTATAATTCACCCCTCCACTTT	CASSPRQMGYNSPLHF
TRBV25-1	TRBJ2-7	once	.	TGTGCCAGCAGTGAAACTCCCGGAGGGGGGTCCGAGCAGTACTTC	CASSETPGGGSEQYF
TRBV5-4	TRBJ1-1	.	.	TGTGCCAGCAGCTTGAAAGCCAGTGCCACTGAAGCTTTCTTT	CASSLKASATEAFF
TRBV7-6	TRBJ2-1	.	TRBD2	TGTGCCAGCAGCTTAAGGTCTAGCGGGGGGGCAAGTGAGCAGTTCTTC	CASSLRSSGGASEQFF
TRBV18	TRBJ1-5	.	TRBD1	TGTGCCAGCTCACCGTTACAGGGGGCGGGCCAGCCCCAGCATTTT	CASSPLQGAGQPQHF
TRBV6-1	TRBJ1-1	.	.	TGTGCCAGCAGTGAAGCGTGGGGGAACACTGAAGCTTTCTTT	CASSEAWGNTEAFF
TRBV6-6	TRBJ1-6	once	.	TGTGCCAGCAGTTACCCGGGCGATAATTCACCCCTCCACTTT	CASSYPGDNSPLHF